Below, one T cell receptor beta chain is given with its context. This sample stems from a study of blood T cell repertoires in COVID-19. Study information: There were acute and convalescent COVID-19 samples, and they came from the United States, Italy and Spain. The cDNA or gDNA used as material had been derived from T cells, B-cell-depleted T cells, or PBMCs.

V trimming: 5 bases; J trimming: 2 bases; junction bases outside the gene matches: 15. Germline CDR1 LNHDA, CDR2 SQIVND (reference sequence). The CDR3 is 18 residues long. Under the authors' procedure: Estimated nucleated cell counts came from reference gene primer amplification. This table comes from immunoSEQ multiplex PCR, and its TCRdb copy is limited to in-frame clones, with some not included. The V and J calls and clone size come from that table; D and trimming were worked out from the DNA. This sample yields more than 200,000 clones, of which just over 85% are seen a single time; under 1.5% belongs to the top ten.

The chain employs TRBV19 and TRBJ2-1; TRBD2 agrees at 7 bases. The sample taken for sequencing was peripheral blood. The receptor comes from a man older than 75 with acute or convalescent COVID-19. The CDR3 coding sequence is TGTGCCAGTAGTCCCCGGAGGGGCGGGAGAGGGACCTACAATGAGCAGTTCTTC. Translation: CASSPRRGGRGTYNEQFF. Drawing the rest from reference TRBV19 and TRBJ2-1, the complete variable domain is DGGITQSPKYLFRKEGQNVTLSCEQNLNHDAMYWYRQDPGQGLRLIYYSQIVNDFQKGDIAEGYSVSREKKESFPLTVTSAQKNPTAFYLCASSPRRGGRGTYNEQFFGPGTRLTVL.